Listed below are T cell receptor beta chains from one sample, sequenced in a study of blood T cells in healthy people across ages. TCRdb re-called the 5' RACE reads through MiXCR, storing one row per CDR3 protein. The sample yields approximately 940,000 distinct CDR3 sequences, 40% to 60% seen once. Sequencing used blood. These receptor sequences come from a man younger than 40 in good health. Each CDR3 is given with its conserved first and last residue. Each record gives: J gene, D gene, V gene, clone size, CDR3 DNA, CDR3 protein. A D gene is named only where the DNA matches it firmly. Rows may omit the clone size; those that give it use once, few, many or a size class.

TRBJ1-1 | - | TRBV3-1 | few | TGTGCCAGTAGCGATCCAGCTTTGAACACTGAAGCTTTCTTT | CASSDPALNTEAFF
TRBJ2-7 | - | TRBV10-3 | - | TGTGCCATCAGTGATAGAGCAGGGCCCTGCGAGCAGTACTTC | CAISDRAGPCEQYF
TRBJ1-2 | - | TRBV6-2/TRBV6-3 | - | TGTGCCAGCAGTCATCTCCGCTACTATGGCTACACCTTC | CASSHLRYYGYTF
TRBJ1-4 | - | TRBV16 | - | TGTGCCAGCAGCCAATCTTGGAGCGGCGAAAAACTGTTTTTT | CASSQSWSGEKLFF
TRBJ2-4 | - | TRBV18 | few | TGTGCCAGCTCACCACAGGATCTAATTACAGCCAAAAACATTCAGTACTTC | CASSPQDLITAKNIQYF
TRBJ1-5 | TRBD1 | TRBV7-9 | few | TGTGCCAGCAGTCCAGGGGGGGCGGATCAGCCCCAGCATTTT | CASSPGGADQPQHF
TRBJ1-2 | - | TRBV20-1 | - | TGCAGTGCTAGAGGAGTCTATGGCTACACCTTC | CSARGVYGYTF
TRBJ2-1 | TRBD1 | TRBV6-2/TRBV6-3 | few | TGTGCCAGCAGCCCGGACAGGGAGGAGAACAATGAGCAGTTCTTC | CASSPDREENNEQFF
TRBJ2-7 | - | TRBV12-3/TRBV12-4 | - | TGTGCCAGCAGTTGTTACAGAGCCTACGAGCAGTACTTC | CASSCYRAYEQYF
TRBJ2-2 | - | TRBV2 | few | TGTGCCAGCAGCCAAGCAGGGATAAAGACCGGGGAGCTGTTTTTT | CASSQAGIKTGELFF
TRBJ2-2 | TRBD2 | TRBV29-1 | - | TGCAGCGTTATAGCGGGGGGGTCAGGCACCGGGGAGCTGTTTTTT | CSVIAGGSGTGELFF
TRBJ2-1 | - | TRBV12-3/TRBV12-4 | few | TGTGCCAGCAGTTTTCAGGGAAGGAATGAGCAGTTCTTC | CASSFQGRNEQFF
TRBJ2-3 | - | TRBV7-2 | - | TGTGCCAGCAGCTTATCGACTGGGATGATGTCCGTAGATACGCAGTATTTT | CASSLSTGMMSVDTQYF
TRBJ2-2 | - | TRBV18 | few | TGTGCCAGCTCACCCCAGGGTACCGCGAACACCGGGGAGTTGTTTTTT | CASSPQGTANTGELFF
TRBJ2-5 | - | TRBV20-1 | - | TGCAGTGCTAGAGACGGGAACCAAGAGACCCAGTACTTC | CSARDGNQETQYF
TRBJ2-5 | TRBD1 | TRBV5-1 | - | TGCGCCAGCAGCTTGGCCTGGGACAGGACTCGGGAGACCCAGTACTTC | CASSLAWDRTRETQYF
TRBJ2-1 | TRBD2 | TRBV10-3 | few | TGTGCCATCAGACGCGGGGGGTCTGGGGTCGACAATGAGCAGTTCTTC | CAIRRGGSGVDNEQFF
TRBJ2-6 | - | TRBV7-9 | few | TGTGCCAGCAGCCAAGCACCACCCAACGTCCTGACTTTC | CASSQAPPNVLTF
TRBJ2-1 | - | TRBV29-1 | few | TGCAGCGTTGAAGCGGGGCGGGGCGGCCGCTACAATGAGCAGTTCTTC | CSVEAGRGGRYNEQFF
TRBJ1-2 | - | TRBV20-1 | - | TGCAGTGCTAGACCAGGGTCTGAGGGCTACACCTTC | CSARPGSEGYTF